This T cell receptor beta chain comes out of a study of Ad26.COV2.S vaccination and SARS-CoV-2 variants. Per the germline V gene, CDR1 is LNHDA and CDR2 is SQIVND (reference sequence). The CDR3 consists of 14 residues. V shed 2 bases, J shed 7 bases, and the junction held 5 bases outside the gene matches. Treatment here: about 20 received Ad26.COV2.S at low or high dose, single or two shots; about 5 received placebo; per-sample allocation not given. Sampling occurred on day 63 after the first vaccine or placebo injection. Boston hosted the donor, who was an adult aged 18-55 years. This table comes from immunoSEQ multiplex PCR, and its TCRdb copy is limited to in-frame clones, with some not included. The sample records 300,000 to 400,000 clones, 88% being singletons.

This receptor was taken from a person aged 18-60 years who received the Ad26.COV2.S COVID-19 vaccine or a placebo. The chain has TRBV19 and TRBJ1-2; TRBD1 matches 9 bases. The specimen comprised peripheral blood, sampled in a trial of Ad26.COV2.S vaccine versus placebo. Here the CDR3 reads CASSIRDRVFGYTF. The CDR3 DNA sequence: TGTGCCAGTAGTATAAGGGACAGGGTGTTTGGCTACACCTTC.